The 23 T cell receptor beta chains below come from one sample, sequenced in a study of blood T cells in healthy people across ages. PCR was performed a second time for about 6 to 12 cycles using a sample-barcoded 5' primer and a J-beta primer mix. Each CDR3 protein is one row after TCRdb ran MiXCR on the 5' RACE reads. Among about 780,000 distinct CDR3 sequences listed, more than 35% were seen once. Sequencing used blood. All receptors come from a man older than 75 in good health.

The chain uses TRBV12-3 or TRBV12-4 and TRBJ2-5, with TRBD1 identical over 7 bases. The CDR3 loop spans 14 amino acids. Unmatched junction bases numbered 4, after V lost 6 bases and J lost 0 bases. The chain's CDR3 is CASSEGQYQETQYF. The CDR3 nucleotides are TGTGCCAGCAGCGAGGGACAGTACCAAGAGACCCAGTACTTC.

The chain uses TRBV12-3 or TRBV12-4 and TRBJ2-1, with D perhaps TRBD1 (6 bases). This CDR3 contains 15 residues. The ends were cut back, 4 bases at V and 5 bases at J, with 15 bases in the middle. The CDR3 reads CASSWGLDRHNEQFF. The CDR3 DNA reads TGTGCCAGCAGTTGGGGGTTGGACAGACACAATGAGCAGTTCTTC.

There are many counts of this clonotype. The V gene is TRBV28, the J gene TRBJ2-7; no definite D call. The germline V and J ends were trimmed by 5 bases and 3 bases, with 8 bases remaining between them. This CDR3 is 12 amino acids long. The germline V gene encodes CDR1 MDHEN and CDR2 SYDVKM. CDR3 sequence reads: CASSPQNYEQYF. CDR3 DNA: TGTGCCAGCAGTCCACAGAACTACGAGCAGTACTTC.

The count of this clonotype is one. The rearrangement joins TRBV7-9 to TRBJ2-2, with no clear D. Germline CDR1 reads SEHNR; CDR2 reads FQNEAQ (reference sequence). CDR3 size: 12 residues. Trimming cost V 8 bases and J 4 bases, with 8 bases left between them. DNA of the CDR3: TGTGCCAGCCGCCCCAGCACCGGGGAGCTGTTTTTT. Its translation: CASRPSTGELFF.

The J gene is TRBJ1-1, the V gene TRBV29-1; unclear D gene. V lost 7 bases and J 9 bases, leaving 18 bases between the germline ends. Germline V gives CDR1 SQVTM, CDR2 ANQGSEA. CDR3 size: 12 residues. The CDR3 loop reads CSADLGALKAFF. CDR3 coding DNA: TGCAGCGCTGACCTGGGAGCCTTGAAAGCTTTCTTT.

The genes are TRBV6-2 or TRBV6-3 and TRBJ2-7; 8 bases are shared with TRBD1. Germline values: CDR1 MNHEY, CDR2 SVGEGT. With V trimmed by 9 bases and J by 12 bases, 10 bases remained unmatched. This CDR3 has 11 amino acids. CDR3 amino acids: CASRQGSYPYF. CDR3 bases: TGTGCCAGTCGACAGGGGTCTTATCCGTACTTC.

V gene TRBV20-1 combines with J gene TRBJ2-4; TRBD2 matches 14 bases. The CDR3 covers 14 residues. V shed 2 bases and J 13 bases; nucleotides not matched to a gene: 7. Germline V CDR1 and CDR2: DFQATT, SNEGSKA (reference sequence). The CDR3 region is CSARIRGLAGEQYF. The CDR3 nucleotides read TGCAGTGCTAGAATCAGGGGACTAGCGGGAGAGCAGTACTTC.

The J gene is TRBJ1-1, the V gene TRBV7-2; no clear D gene. V was shortened by 8 bases and J by 1 base, with 8 bases between the two germline ends. This CDR3 has 12 amino acids. Germline lookup yields CDR1 SGHTA and CDR2 FQGNSA. For the CDR3, the DNA is TGTGCCAGCCAGGTCCCGAACACTGAAGCTTTCTTT. Translation: CASQVPNTEAFF.

J is TRBJ2-1 and V is TRBV9; 9 nucleotides align to TRBD2. The CDR3 has 16 amino acids. Per germline, CDR1 SGDLS and CDR2 YYNGEE. V lost 1 base to trimming and J lost 6 bases; unmatched junction nucleotides: 8. The CDR3 nucleotides are TGTGCCAGCAGCGTAATTGCGGGAGGGCCCGGCAATGAGCAGTTCTTC. Its protein product is CASSVIAGGPGNEQFF.

This chain connects TRBV6-5 to TRBJ2-4, with 10 bases that match TRBD2. The J call may be wrong; the DNA end is better matched by TRBJ2-7. The CDR3 consists of 15 residues. CDR1 MNHEY and CDR2 SVGAGI come from the germline V gene. The CDR3 loop is CASRSGRALLGEQYF. The CDR3 DNA is TGTGCCAGCAGAAGCGGGAGGGCCCTGCTGGGCGAGCAGTACTTC.

This clonotype occurred a few times. The chain links TRBV12-3 or TRBV12-4 to TRBJ2-3, with a tentative D call TRBD1 (6 bases). CDR3 length: 16 amino acids. The ends were cut back, 1 base at V and 1 base at J, with 12 bases in the middle. The CDR3 nucleotides read TGTGCCAGCAGTTTAGTTCTGGGGGCCGGCACAGATACGCAGTATTTT. Its protein is CASSLVLGAGTDTQYF.

V gene TRBV5-1 combines with J gene TRBJ2-1; 7 bases are a match to TRBD2. The ends lost 6 bases at V and 4 bases at J; junction bases unmatched: 7. Germline CDR1 SGHRS, CDR2 YFSETQ. This CDR3 is built from 14 residues. The CDR3 here is CASKPSGAYNEQFF. The CDR3 region has the DNA TGCGCCAGCAAACCTAGCGGAGCTTACAATGAGCAGTTCTTC.

The V and J genes are TRBV11-1 and TRBJ1-1, with TRBD1 identical over 7 bases. The length of the CDR3 is 14 residues. Trimming cost V 4 bases and J 4 bases; bases outside gene matches: 6. From germline, CDR1 is SGHAT and CDR2 FQDESV (reference sequence). This CDR3 reads CASSSGQRITEAFF. The CDR3 DNA is TGTGCCAGCAGCTCGGGACAGCGCATCACTGAAGCTTTCTTT.

This clonotype was counted between two and nine times. The V gene is TRBV29-1, the J gene TRBJ2-5; TRBD2 matches 7 bases. V gave up 4 bases and J gave up 5 bases; unmatched junction bases: 10. The CDR3 loop spans 14 amino acids. From germline, CDR1 is SQVTM and CDR2 ANQGSEA. The CDR3 loop is CSVVGGSGVETQYF. The CDR3 DNA sequence: TGCAGCGTTGTGGGGGGGTCAGGTGTCGAGACCCAGTACTTC.

This clonotype was observed a handful of times. The genes are TRBV2 and TRBJ2-1, with a tentative D call TRBD2 (5 bases). Deletions cut 5 bases from V and 10 bases from J, with 18 bases between. The CDR3 consists of 14 residues. Germline CDR1 SNHLY, CDR2 FYNNEI. CDR3 in DNA: TGTGCCAGCAGTCCAGGACTGGCCCCTTCGGAGCAGTTCTTC. This translates into CASSPGLAPSEQFF.

Concerning this clonotype itself: This may arise from a read error, as a much more abundant clone is one base away. The V gene is TRBV29-1, the J gene TRBJ2-5; 8 bases are shared with TRBD2. In germline, CDR1 is SQVTM, CDR2 ANQGSEA. Trimming cost V 5 bases and J 11 bases; bases outside gene matches: 13. The CDR3 length is 13 residues. The CDR3 spells CSVLAGREGEQYF. Written as DNA, the CDR3 is TGCAGCGTTTTAGCGGGAAGGGAGGGTGAGCAGTACTTC.

This chain links TRBV7-3 with TRBJ2-7; TRBD2 matches 7 bases. The CDR3 contains 16 residues. After removal of 1 base from V and 5 bases from J, the junction contained 11 bases not matched to a gene. The germline CDR1 and CDR2 sequences are SGHTA and FQGTGA. The CDR3, as DNA: TGTGCCAGCAGCTTAATGGGACCTAGCGGCCTAGACGAGCAGTACTTC. This encodes CASSLMGPSGLDEQYF.

The CDR3 protein is CSVEGGGAHGYTF. For the CDR3, the DNA is TGCAGCGTTGAGGGGGGAGGGGCTCATGGCTACACCTTC. The chain couples TRBV29-1 to TRBJ1-2, with a tentative D call TRBD1 (5 bases). Trimming removed 3 bases at V and 6 bases at J, with 14 bases between. CDR1 and CDR2 from the germline V gene are SQVTM and ANQGSEA. This CDR3 region has 13 residues.

V and J are TRBV20-1 and TRBJ2-5; D may be TRBD2 (7 bases). The length of the CDR3 is 13 residues. In germline, CDR1 is DFQATT, CDR2 SNEGSKA (reference sequence). The DNA for the CDR3 is TGCACGGGAGGCACTGGACAGTTAGAGACCCAGTACTTC. It codes for CTGGTGQLETQYF.

A word on this clonotype: A much larger clone lies a single base off, so this may be a read error. CDR3 bases: TGCAGCGTTGAACCGAAAGGGACGGGGTACCAAGAGACCCAGCACTTC. As protein: CSVEPKGTGYQETQHF. The rearrangement uses TRBV29-1 and TRBJ2-5; tentatively, D is TRBD1 or TRBD2 (5 bases each). The CDR3 has 16 amino acids. Germline V gene lookup returns CDR1 SQVTM and CDR2 ANQGSEA.

This clonotype turned up a few times. This CDR3 reads CASSEGAGGADTQYF. In DNA form, the CDR3 reads TGTGCCAGCAGTGAAGGGGCAGGGGGCGCAGATACGCAGTATTTT. The chain uses TRBV2 and TRBJ2-3; TRBD1 matches at 8 bases. Trimming cost V 1 base and J 4 bases; bases outside gene matches: 4. The V gene's germline CDR1 is SNHLY and CDR2 FYNNEI. There are 15 residues in the CDR3. The full variable domain, its missing parts supplied by reference TRBV2 and TRBJ2-3, is EPEVTQTPSHQVTQMGQEVILRCVPISNHLYFYWYRQILGQKVEFLVSFYNNEISEKSEIFDDQFSVERPDGSNFTLKIRSTKLEDSAMYFCASSEGAGGADTQYFGPGTRLTVL.

To note about this clonotype: One base away lies a much larger clone, so this may be a sequencing read error. The V gene is TRBV5-1, the J gene TRBJ2-1; D uncertain. The J call may be mistaken, given a closer DNA end match to TRBJ2-7. This CDR3 region has 16 residues. CDR1 and CDR2 (germline): SGHRS, YFSETQ. The CDR3 DNA sequence: TGCGCCAGCAGCTTGGCCGAAAGGGTCACCTACAATGAGCAGTACTTC. This translates into CASSLAERVTYNEQYF.

With respect to this clonotype: One end of the junction does not line up with germline, which may come from a read error. The chain employs TRBV2 and TRBJ2-5; D might be TRBD2 (6 bases). The J call may not be correct, given that the DNA end is closer to TRBJ2-1. Germline CDR1 reads SNHLY; CDR2 reads FYNNEI. The CDR3 is 13 residues long. The CDR3, as DNA: TGTACCAGCAGACCGGACGGGGGAGAGACCCAGTTCTTC. Protein product: CTSRPDGGETQFF.